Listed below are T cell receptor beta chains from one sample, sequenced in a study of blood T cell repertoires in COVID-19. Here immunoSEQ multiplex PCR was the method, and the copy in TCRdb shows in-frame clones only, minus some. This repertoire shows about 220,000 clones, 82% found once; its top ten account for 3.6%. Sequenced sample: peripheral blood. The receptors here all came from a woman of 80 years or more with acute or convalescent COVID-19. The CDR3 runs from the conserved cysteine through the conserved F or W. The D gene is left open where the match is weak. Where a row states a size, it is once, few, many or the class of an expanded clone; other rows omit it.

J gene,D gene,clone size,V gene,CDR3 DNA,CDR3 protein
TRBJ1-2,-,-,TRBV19,TGTGCCAGTAGTATGGGCAGTTCTAACTATGGCTACACCTTC,CASSMGSSNYGYTF
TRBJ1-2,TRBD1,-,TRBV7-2,TGTGCCAGCAGCTTAGCGGGACAGGGGGCGGGTGGCTACACCTTC,CASSLAGQGAGGYTF
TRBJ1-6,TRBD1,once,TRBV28,TGTGCCAGCATCTCTTGGACAGGGCCATCAACCCTCCACTTT,CASISWTGPSTLHF
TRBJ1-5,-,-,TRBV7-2,TGTGCCAGCAGCGCCACAAACAATCAGCCCCAGCATTTT,CASSATNNQPQHF
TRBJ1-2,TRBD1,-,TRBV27,TGTGCCAGCAGTTCTCCCGGGACAGCAAACTATGGCTACACCTTC,CASSSPGTANYGYTF
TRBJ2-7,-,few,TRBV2,TGTGCCAGCAGTGGGAGGGTTGGCGAGCAGTACTTC,CASSGRVGEQYF
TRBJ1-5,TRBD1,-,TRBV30,TGTGCCTGGAGTGCCGACAGGGGGCCCCATCAGCCCCAGCATTTT,CAWSADRGPHQPQHF
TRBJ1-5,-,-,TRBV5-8,TGTGCCAGCAGCCACAGGGTTGGCAATCAGCCCCAGCATTTT,CASSHRVGNQPQHF
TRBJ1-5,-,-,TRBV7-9,TGTGCCAGCAGCTCCCAGGATCAGCCCCAGCATTTT,CASSSQDQPQHF
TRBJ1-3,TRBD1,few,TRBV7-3,TGTGCCAGCAGCTCAGGACAGGGTGTGATATATTTT,CASSSGQGVIYF
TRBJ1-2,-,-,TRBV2,TGTGCCAGCAGTGACGGGGGGGTTGACTATGGCTACACCTTC,CASSDGGVDYGYTF
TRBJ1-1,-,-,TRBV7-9,TGTGCCAGCAGCTGGACCAACGACAGGGAAGCTTTCTTT,CASSWTNDREAFF
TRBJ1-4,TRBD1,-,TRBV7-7,TGTGCTAGCAGCAAAACAGGGGTCGGTAATGAAAAACTGTTTTTT,CASSKTGVGNEKLFF
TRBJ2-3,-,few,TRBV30,TGTGCCTGGAGTCCTCTTTCAGATACGCAGTATTTT,CAWSPLSDTQYF
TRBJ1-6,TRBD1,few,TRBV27,TGTGCCAGCAGTTCTCCGGGACAGAATTCACCCCTCCACTTT,CASSSPGQNSPLHF
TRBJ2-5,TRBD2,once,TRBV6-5,TGTGCCAGCAGCCGACCACCTAGCGGGCAAGAGACCCAGTACTTC,CASSRPPSGQETQYF
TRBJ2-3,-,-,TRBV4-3,TGCGCCAGCAGCCAAGAGGGGGCCCCTAGCACAGATACGCAGTATTTT,CASSQEGAPSTDTQYF
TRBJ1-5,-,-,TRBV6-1,TGTGCCAGCAGTGACCAGGTGCGACAGCCCCAGCATTTT,CASSDQVRQPQHF
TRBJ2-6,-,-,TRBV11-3,TGTGCCAGCAGCTTAGAGCGGGGAAGGGACTCTGGGGCCAACGTCCTGACTTTC,CASSLERGRDSGANVLTF
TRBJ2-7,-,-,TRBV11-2,TGTGCCAGCAGCCGACAATCCTACGAGCAGTACTTC,CASSRQSYEQYF
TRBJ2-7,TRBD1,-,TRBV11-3,TGTGCCAGCAGCAGACTGACAGGGGGCCCCTACGAGCAGTACTTC,CASSRLTGGPYEQYF
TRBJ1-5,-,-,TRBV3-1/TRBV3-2,TGTGCCAGCAGCCCCAAGGCAGGGAGCAATCAGCCCCAGCATTTT,CASSPKAGSNQPQHF
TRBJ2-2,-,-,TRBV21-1,TGTGCCAGCAGCAAAGCGGGATCCGCACGGGGGGACACCGGGGAGCTGTTTTTT,CASSKAGSARGDTGELFF
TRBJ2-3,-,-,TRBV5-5,TGTGCCAGCAGCTCCGGGAGCACAGATACGCAGTATTTT,CASSSGSTDTQYF
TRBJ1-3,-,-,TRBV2,TGTGCCAGCAGTACCTTGACAGCCTCTGGAAACACCATATATTTT,CASSTLTASGNTIYF
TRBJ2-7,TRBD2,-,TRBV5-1,TGCGCCAGCAGCTCTGCGGGGGGGTACCTCTACGAGCAGTACTTC,CASSSAGGYLYEQYF
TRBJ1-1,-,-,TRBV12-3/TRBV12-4,TGTGCCAGCACCTTCGGCAGGGGACGGGGAGCTTTCTTT,CASTFGRGRGAFF
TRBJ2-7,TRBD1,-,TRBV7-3,TGTGCCAGCAGTTCCGGGACAGGGAGTAGGGAGCAGTACTTC,CASSSGTGSREQYF
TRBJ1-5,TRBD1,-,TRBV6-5,TGTGCCAGTGGACAGGGGGCTGTTCAGCCCCAGCATTTT,CASGQGAVQPQHF
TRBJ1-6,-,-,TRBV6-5,TGTGCCAGCAGTTACTCGTTCAGGGCTCGTTCACCCCTCCACTTT,CASSYSFRARSPLHF
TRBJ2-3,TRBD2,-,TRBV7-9,TGTGCCAGCAGCTTAGCGCGAGGTAGCGGGGGCCCCAGGGATACGCAGTATTTT,CASSLARGSGGPRDTQYF
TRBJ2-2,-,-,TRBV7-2,TGTGCCAGCAGTGGTAACGTAGCCGGGGAGCTGTTTTTT,CASSGNVAGELFF
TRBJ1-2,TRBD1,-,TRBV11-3,TGTGCCAGCAGCATAGGGACAGGCCCCTATGGCTACACCTTC,CASSIGTGPYGYTF
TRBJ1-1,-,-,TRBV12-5,TGTGCTAGTGGTTTGCCACCCCCCGGGAACACTGAAGCTTTCTTT,CASGLPPPGNTEAFF
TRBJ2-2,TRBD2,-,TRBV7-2,TGTGCCAGCAGCCGGGAGCGGGGTACCGGGGAGCTGTTTTTT,CASSRERGTGELFF
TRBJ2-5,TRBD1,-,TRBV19,TGTGCCAGTAGTAATAATCGACAGGGCCAAGAGACCCAGTACTTC,CASSNNRQGQETQYF
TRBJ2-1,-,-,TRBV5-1,TGCGCCAGCAGCTTAACCGACAGCGACAATGAGCAGTTCTTC,CASSLTDSDNEQFF
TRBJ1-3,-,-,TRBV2,TGTGCCAGCAGTGAACGACAGATTTTCTCTGGAAACACCATATATTTT,CASSERQIFSGNTIYF
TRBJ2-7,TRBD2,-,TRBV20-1,TGCAGTGCTAGTCCGGGACTAGCGGTCCCCCACGAGCAGTACTTC,CSASPGLAVPHEQYF
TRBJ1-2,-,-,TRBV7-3,TGTGCCAGCAGCCCTGGACAGAACTATGGCTACACCTTC,CASSPGQNYGYTF
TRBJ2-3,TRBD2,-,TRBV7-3,TGTGCCAGCAGCGCAGGTAGCGGGAGCACAGATACGCAGTATTTT,CASSAGSGSTDTQYF
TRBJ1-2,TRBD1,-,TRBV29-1,TGCAGCACGGCAGGGGGCGCCTATGGCTACACCTTC,CSTAGGAYGYTF
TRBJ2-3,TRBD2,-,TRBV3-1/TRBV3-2,TGTGCCAGCAGCCAGACTAGCGGGAGCACAGATACGCAGTATTTT,CASSQTSGSTDTQYF
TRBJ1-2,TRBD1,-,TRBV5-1,TGCGCCAGCAGCTCTCCGACCGCTGGACAGGGGGCGGAAGGCTACACCTTC,CASSSPTAGQGAEGYTF
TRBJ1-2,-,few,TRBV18,TGTGCCAGCTCACCACGATCAGGCTACTATGGCTACACCTTC,CASSPRSGYYGYTF
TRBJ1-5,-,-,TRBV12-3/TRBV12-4,TGTGCCAGCAGTCTTACAGGTGATCAGCCCCAGCATTTT,CASSLTGDQPQHF
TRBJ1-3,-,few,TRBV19,TGTGCCAGTAGTATACAGTACTCTGGAAACACCATATATTTT,CASSIQYSGNTIYF
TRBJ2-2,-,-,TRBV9,TGTGCCAGCAACAAGCGCGAGGCCGGGGAGCTGTTTTTT,CASNKREAGELFF
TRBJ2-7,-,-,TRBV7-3,TGTGCCAGCAGCACCAACAGGGTGCGAGGCCTGGGGCAGTACTTC,CASSTNRVRGLGQYF
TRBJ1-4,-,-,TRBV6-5,TGTGCCAGCAAACTGGTAGCAACTAATGAAAAACTGTTTTTT,CASKLVATNEKLFF
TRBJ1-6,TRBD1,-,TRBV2,TGTGCCAGCAGTTCCGGACAGGATGGAAATTCACCCCTCCACTTT,CASSSGQDGNSPLHF
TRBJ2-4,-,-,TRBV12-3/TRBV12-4,TGTGCCAGCAGCCGACAGAACAAAAACATTCAGTACTTC,CASSRQNKNIQYF
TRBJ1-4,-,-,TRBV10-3,TGTGCCATCAGTGAGGCCCCTGGGGGGAGCTCTAATGAAAAACTGTTTTTT,CAISEAPGGSSNEKLFF
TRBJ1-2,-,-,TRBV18,TGTGCCAGCTCACCAACTGTCCCGGCTAACTATGGCTACACCTTC,CASSPTVPANYGYTF
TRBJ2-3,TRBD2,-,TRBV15,TGTGCCACCAGCAGGCTAGCGGGGGCAGATACGCAGTATTTT,CATSRLAGADTQYF
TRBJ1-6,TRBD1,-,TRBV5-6,TGTGCCAGCAGCATACAGGGGGTGGGTAATTCACCCCTCCACTTT,CASSIQGVGNSPLHF
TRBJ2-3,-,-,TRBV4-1,TGCGCCAGCAGCCAAGATCATGGGCGGGGTAGTGCAGATACGCAGTATTTT,CASSQDHGRGSADTQYF
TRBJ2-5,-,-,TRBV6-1,TGTGCCAGCAGTGAAGCCTCGAGTTACCAAGAGACCCAGTACTTC,CASSEASSYQETQYF
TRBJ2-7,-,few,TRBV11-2,TGTGCCAGCAGCCCTGGGGGGAGCTCCTACGAGCAGTACTTC,CASSPGGSSYEQYF